This TCR beta chain is drawn from a study of blood T cell repertoires in COVID-19. The overall study: Acute and convalescent COVID-19 specimens originated in the United States, Italy and Spain. T cells, B-cell-depleted T cells, or PBMCs supplied cDNA or gDNA.

Germline values: CDR1 SGHRS, CDR2 YFSETQ. CDR3 size: 16 residues. V lost 4 bases and J lost 1; bases outside the gene matches: 9. Only in-frame clones appear in the TCRdb table, and some are missing; sequencing was by immunoSEQ multiplex PCR. The sample shows around 360,000 clones, about 90% of them seen only once. Participants spanned ages about 18 to 89 years and resided in roughly 22 US areas. In assigning cohorts, the study relied on participant-reported clinical history. This clonotype was obtained from a man aged 40-50 years in a cohort exposed to, infected with or recovered from COVID-19 (not recorded which). Sequenced: PBMCs or T cells enriched from blood (not recorded which). The J gene is TRBJ1-1, the V gene TRBV5-1; TRBD1 matches at 8 bases. CDR3 residues: CASSTNTGGRNTEAFF. In nucleotides, the CDR3 is TGCGCCAGCAGCACCAACACAGGGGGTAGGAACACTGAAGCTTTCTTT.